This T cell receptor beta chain was identified in a study of cytomegalovirus exposure and HLA in healthy donors (dated 2017 in TCRdb). Broadly, across the study: According to an earlier analysis of 587 of the donors, about 179 million T cells yielded over 100 million unique TCR beta sequences and around 280 Gb of sequence data. An early release that covered more than 550 HLA-typed donors contained approximately 290 gigabases of sequencing data and about 84 million unique TCR sequences. Of the approximately 400 genotyped donors, about 84% fell in the genetic ancestry cluster associated with self-reported Caucasian donors. The aim of the study was to test whether cataloging public T cell receptors could identify signatures of past pathogen exposure. The study profiled the T cell repertoires of fewer than 850 subjects by immunosequencing and related them to cytomegalovirus serostatus. In addition to the first cohort of 650 to 750 subjects, a separate validation cohort of under 150 different subjects was used. To predict cytomegalovirus infection status, the study brought together high-throughput TCR immunosequencing, statistical association of individual TCRs with disease status, and machine learning. To study patterns of TCR occurrence, a later analysis re-analyzed previously published TCR beta repertoires from hundreds of donors and added high-resolution HLA genotyping. Rather than drawing on any new phenotypic data, the later analysis identified candidate immune exposures from TCR beta sequences and the way those sequences occurred across donors. An earlier analysis of 587 of the donors used high-throughput TCR beta sequencing to judge whether each TCR beta V gene segment behaved as functional or pseudogenic. Alongside the repertoire data, information on donor age, sex, ethnicity and CMV serostatus was compiled. In a later genetic analysis, genome-wide SNP genotypes for 398 of the 666 donors were used, and that subset was treated as a discovery cohort. All discovery cohort repertoires had been generated on a single sequencing platform. HLA typing covered class I and class II loci at four-digit resolution. The number of donors typed differed by locus, with about 620-630 for A, B, C, DRB1 and DQB1, around 560 for DQA1, over 600 for DPA1, and 450 to 480 for DPB1. Roughly 5 DR-DQ haplotypes were handled as single units for association and clustering, since linkage in the cohort was strong. Among about 360 genotyped donors of the cohort, an average of about 240,000 unique TCR beta nucleotide sequences were sequenced per donor, around 20% of them non-productive. Paper-wide results and their limitations: Assigning TCR associations to individual alleles was difficult when HLA alleles, especially DR and DQ, strongly co-occurred. In the study, 150 to 200 TCR beta chains were listed as associated with cytomegalovirus. Only TCR beta chains were sequenced in this cohort, and the absence of alpha or paired-chain data limited detectable features. A further reported finding was that TCR beta sequences accurately predicted the HLA-A and HLA-B alleles for most subjects in the first cohort. Three of the identified cytomegalovirus-associated TCR beta chains were confirmed in vitro to be specific for cytomegalovirus antigens. A later analysis reported that several top co-occurrence clusters appeared linked to parvovirus B19, influenza, CMV and Epstein-Barr virus. According to the authors, the approach could potentially be generalized to other disease states and immunological phenotypes. A later genetic analysis reported fewer N-insertions in productive TCRs among donors in an Asian-associated ancestry cluster than the roughly 620-donor mean. In an earlier analysis of approximately 600 of the donors, most TCR beta V segments were observed in productive rearrangements about 87% or about 30% of the time, broadly matching IMGT annotations. The 87-base-pair reads could not distinguish some IMGT-functional V segments, including TRBV6-2 and TRBV6-3, so those segments were excluded. Immune exposure information for the cohort was limited to CMV serostatus. In a later analysis, HLA-associated TCR beta chains showed more clonal expansion and lower generation probabilities than non-associated chains that were equally common. Most CMV-associated TCR beta chains appeared to be HLA-restricted in a later analysis, and the HLA associations seemed to be driven largely by CMV exposure. Approximately 16 rarely observed V segments, including chromosome 9 orphons, were excluded from the earlier analysis of approximately 500 of the donors because counts were too low. A cluster of highly shared sequence variants was judged likely to be a technical artifact of the sequencing pipeline. Correlated functional status among segregating V segments might reflect linkage disequilibrium, but an unknown experimental factor could not be ruled out. A later analysis found that TCR association rates varied across HLA loci, with DRB1 alleles showing the most associated TCRs and HLA-C alleles the fewest. Because some donors lacked HLA typing at each locus, the association tests relied only on the typed subset. The classifier was reported to diagnose cytomegalovirus status with high specificity and sensitivity in both the original and validation cohorts. Across donors, most TCR sequences were observed very rarely, whereas some public TCRs were present in many individuals. Roughly uniform sequencing depth across donors was assumed in presence/absence analyses, although this assumption may not hold. At a false discovery rate of 0.05, a later analysis linked under 20,000 TCR beta sequences to specific HLA alleles. An association between a missense DCLRE1C variant and V-gene and J-gene trimming of TCR beta chains was found in a later genetic analysis and replicated in an independent cohort.

V is trimmed back by 6 bases and J by 2 bases, and the junction contains 3 bases that no gene match accounts for. CDR1 is given as SQVTM and CDR2 as ANQGSEA, both from the germline V gene. There are 13 amino acids in the CDR3, from cysteine to phenylalanine inclusive. Solely the CDR3 DNA is kept, with 39 bases framed from the first base. As for this clone: Which antigen it targets is not known.

The library was made by the immunoSEQ multiplex PCR assay. A mixture of 60 forward primers for TCR Vbeta segments and 13 reverse primers for TCR Jbeta segments was used in the multiplex PCR. The CDR3 region of rearranged TCR beta genes was amplified from genomic DNA by a multiplex PCR assay. The amplified TCR beta libraries were sequenced on the Illumina HiSeq System as 87-base-pair reads. From the authors' description of their analysis: Across the roughly 670 repertoires, a later analysis counted tens of millions of unique TCR beta chains, 8.5 million to 12 million of which were shared by at least two donors. To remove PCR and sequencing errors, raw reads were error-corrected and collapsed into unique sequences using a nearest-neighbor algorithm that merged closely related sequences. To assign V, D and J gene segments, CDR3 sequences were aligned to IMGT reference sequences. For a sequence to be retained, a match of at least six nucleotides was required to both a V gene segment and a J gene segment. A rearrangement counted as productive if the CDR3 had no stop codons and remained in frame with V and J, and every other rearrangement counted as non-productive. Following IMGT convention, CDR3 was defined as the stretch from the second conserved V-encoded cysteine up to the conserved J-encoded phenylalanine. In an earlier analysis of around 600 of the donors, sequences lacking an unambiguous match to a single V gene segment were excluded. An earlier analysis of a few hundred of the donors called V segments functional above 56.7% productive rearrangements and segregating when the between-donor standard deviation exceeded 5%. A statistical classification framework was developed to diagnose cytomegalovirus status using the catalog of TCR beta chain sequences. In a later analysis, TCR nucleotide sequences were compared against IMGT/GENE-DB human TR gene sequences so that V and J genes could be assigned. A later analysis assigned CDR3 sequences and most-parsimonious VDJ recombination scenarios with the TCRdist pipeline. In a later analysis, every TCR beta chain was defined by the combination of its CDR3 amino acid sequence and its V-gene family, and reads without a unique V-gene family were dropped. To address suspected cross-contamination and a sequencing artifact, a later analysis removed under 600 highly shared, low-generation-probability nucleotide sequences. In a later analysis, a clonal expansion index for each public chain was calculated from normalized within-repertoire ranks of inferred template counts. In a later analysis, generation probabilities were computed with a VDJ recombination model fitted to out-of-frame rearrangements, and the resulting probabilities were checked against IGoR. Hypergeometric tests were used in a later analysis to score TCR-TCR, TCR-HLA and TCR-CMV co-occurrence, with a repertoire-size bias correction applied to the TCR pairs. To estimate false discovery rates, a later analysis permuted the HLA or CMV assignments 20 times. A later analysis grouped co-occurring TCRs with DBSCAN, adding TCRdist sequence similarity when clustering within HLA-allele-positive subsets. For co-occurrence clustering, repertoires with fewer than 30,000 or more than 120,000 public chains were excluded, along with roughly 5 repertoires with anomalous nucleotide sharing. In its TCRdb copy, this immuneACCESS table keeps in-frame sequences only and misses some clones. Where compared with another copy, unresolved V genes explain less than half of these, and the others have no known cause. V and J calls plus clone size are reproduced from that table; the DNA served to infer D and trimming. The table for this sample records about 88,000 clones. Roughly 6% of the sample is taken by the ten largest.

The cohort consisted of 600 to 750 healthy bone marrow donors. At the time of sampling, all cohort members were nominally healthy, though unrecorded immune exposures were likely present. The donor was CMV seropositive and belonged to the group of 250 to 300 seropositive cohort members. A peripheral blood sample was collected from each donor, and TCR beta sequencing was performed on peripheral blood mononuclear cells. Genomic DNA extraction from the blood cell samples was performed with the Qiagen DNeasy Blood Extraction Kit. Sample: PBMCs. The TCR sequence derives from a girl aged 5-17 years in good health and CMV-seropositive. The rearrangement joined TRBV29-1 to TRBJ2-7, with TRBD1 identical over 11 junction bases. The CDR3 region has the sequence CSVPGQGAYEQYF. The DNA sequence follows: TGCAGCGTCCCGGGACAGGGGGCCTACGAGCAGTACTTC.